The 31 T cell receptor beta chains given below trace back to one sample, sequenced in a study of T cell changes during pregnancy in multiple sclerosis (dated by TCRdb to between 2017 and 2020). To prepare the library, the immunoSEQ multiplex PCR assay was applied. TCRdb retrieved this table from immuneACCESS and kept in-frame rearrangements only. Not all clones are present; in checked studies, unresolved V genes account for under half, and no reason is known for the remainder. The sample table shows 55,000 to 70,000 clones, and 85% to 95% are seen once. The ten largest clones capture roughly 0.29% of the sample. The input for sequencing was CD4+ T cells from peripheral blood mononuclear cells, taken after pregnancy. The receptor set was obtained from a female donor with multiple sclerosis, enrolled in a pregnancy study.

V and J are TRBV29-1 and TRBJ2-3, with D tentatively TRBD1 (6 bases). V was pared by 2 bases and J by 6 bases, with 12 bases between. This CDR3 region has 13 residues. Germline CDR1 is SQVTM and CDR2 is ANQGSEA. CDR3 nucleotide sequence: TGCAGCGTTGAAATACAGGGTTACGATACGCAGTATTTT. Its protein is CSVEIQGYDTQYF.

The chain uses TRBV28 and TRBJ1-5; TRBD1 matches at 7 bases. This CDR3 is 15 amino acids long. V gave up 5 bases and J gave up 4 bases; unmatched junction bases: 8. Germline V gives CDR1 MDHEN, CDR2 SYDVKM. The CDR3 loop is CASSPDRLPNQPQHF. The CDR3, as DNA: TGTGCCAGCAGTCCGGACAGGCTCCCTAATCAGCCCCAGCATTTT.

This chain joins TRBV5-6 and TRBJ2-5, with D possibly matching TRBD1 (6 bases). Germline V lookup: CDR1 SGHDT, CDR2 YYEEEE. The CDR3 has 14 amino acids. Trimming cost V 4 bases and J 2 bases, with 12 bases left between them. The CDR3, as DNA: TGTGCCAGCAGCCCGCAGGGGAGACAAGAGACCCAGTACTTC. Amino acid sequence: CASSPQGRQETQYF. Filled out from reference TRBV5-6 and TRBJ2-5, the complete variable domain reads DAGVTQSPTHLIKTRGQQVTLRCSPKSGHDTVSWYQQALGQGPQFIFQYYEEEERQRGNFPDRFSGHQFPNYSSELNVNALLLGDSALYLCASSPQGRQETQYFGPGTRLLVL.

This clone was seen more than once but under ten times. The chain links TRBV19 to TRBJ1-6; no clear D gene. Germline CDR1 and CDR2: LNHDA and SQIVND (reference sequence). Trimming removed 3 bases from V and 0 bases from J, with 21 bases in between. CDR3 length: 20 amino acids. The DNA of the CDR3 is TGTGCCAGTAGTATGCGGGGAAATCTGAGGCAGAGCTCCTATAATTCACCCCTCCACTTT. It codes for CASSMRGNLRQSSYNSPLHF. Complete variable domain (other parts from reference TRBV19 and TRBJ1-6): DGGITQSPKYLFRKEGQNVTLSCEQNLNHDAMYWYRQDPGQGLRLIYYSQIVNDFQKGDIAEGYSVSREKKESFPLTVTSAQKNPTAFYLCASSMRGNLRQSSYNSPLHFGNGTRLTVT.

The chain combines TRBV9 with TRBJ2-3, with 8 bases that match TRBD2. Germline CDR1 is SGDLS and CDR2 is YYNGEE. V dropped 4 bases and J dropped 0; count of bases not matched to a gene: 1. The CDR3 runs to 14 residues. The CDR3 nucleotides read TGTGCCAGCAGCACTAGCGGAAGCACAGATACGCAGTATTTT. The encoded protein is CASSTSGSTDTQYF.

The chain carries TRBV6-6 and TRBJ1-1; TRBD1 agrees at 9 bases. The CDR3 sequence is 15 residues long. V trimming: 0 bases; J trimming: 8 bases; junction bases outside the gene matches: 7. The germline V gene encodes CDR1 MNHNY and CDR2 SVGAGI (reference sequence). CDR3 protein: CASSYSPGQGAEAFF. CDR3 sequence (DNA): TGTGCCAGCAGTTACTCTCCGGGACAGGGAGCCGAAGCTTTCTTT.

The chain has TRBV7-9 and TRBJ1-1; D possibly corresponds to TRBD1 (6 bases). The CDR3 spans 13 residues. The germline V and J ends were trimmed by 5 bases and 7 bases, with 14 bases remaining between them. Germline V gene lookup returns CDR1 SEHNR and CDR2 FQNEAQ (reference sequence). CDR3 nucleotide sequence: TGTGCCAGCAGCCTCAGGGGAGAGGGTGAAGCTTTCTTT. Protein sequence: CASSLRGEGEAFF.

The rearrangement joins TRBV28 to TRBJ1-5, with 9 bases identical to TRBD1. CDR1 is MDHEN, CDR2 SYDVKM, per germline. The CDR3 is 16 residues long. V lost 4 bases, J lost 2 bases, and 6 bases stayed unmatched. CDR3 bases: TGTGCCAGCAGTTCGGCGGACAGGGGTGGCAATCAGCCCCAGCATTTT. Amino acids: CASSSADRGGNQPQHF.

J is TRBJ2-3 and V is TRBV5-4; TRBD1 matches at 7 bases. The V gene's germline CDR1 is SGHNT and CDR2 YYREEE (reference sequence). J was trimmed by 2 bases and V by 0 bases; bases with no gene match: 3. The CDR3 contains 15 residues. The CDR3: CASSLAGQLTDTQYF. CDR3 nucleotides: TGTGCCAGCAGCTTGGCGGGACAGCTCACAGATACGCAGTATTTT.

V is TRBV28 and J is TRBJ1-5; D call uncertain. Trimming took 6 bases from V and 3 from J, leaving 21 bases between them. Germline values: CDR1 MDHEN, CDR2 SYDVKM. CDR3 size: 17 residues. The CDR3 spells CASRQPLTQQSNQPQHF. The CDR3 region has the DNA TGTGCCAGCAGACAACCCCTGACCCAACAGTCCAATCAGCCCCAGCATTTT.

The J gene is TRBJ1-1, the V gene TRBV5-1; TRBD1 matches at 10 bases. CDR1 is SGHRS, CDR2 YFSETQ, per germline. The V gene end was trimmed by 4 bases and the J gene end by 0 bases; junction bases not matched to a gene: 3. The CDR3 covers 15 residues. The CDR3 DNA follows: TGCGCCAGCAGCCTGACAGGGGGCATGAACACTGAAGCTTTCTTT. Protein: CASSLTGGMNTEAFF.

CDR3 sequence: CASSLGAPKQFF. CDR3 in DNA: TGTGCCAGCAGTTTAGGGGCTCCAAAGCAGTTCTTC. V usage is TRBV28 and J usage is TRBJ2-1, with D perhaps matching TRBD1 (5 bases). Germline V gene lookup returns CDR1 MDHEN and CDR2 SYDVKM. The CDR3 has 12 residues. The germline V and J ends were trimmed by 2 bases and 11 bases, with 10 bases remaining between them.

The rearrangement links TRBV6-1 to TRBJ2-7; D may be TRBD1 (7 bases). Looked up from germline, CDR1 is MNHNS and CDR2 is SASEGT. The CDR3 extends over 14 amino acids. V lost 6 bases, J lost 3 bases, and 15 bases lay in between. The CDR3 coding sequence is TGTGCCAGCAGCGGCCAGGGGGGACGCTACGAGCAGTACTTC. Translating it yields CASSGQGGRYEQYF.

This rearrangement joins TRBV29-1 to TRBJ2-1; 14 bases fit TRBD2. The V gene end was trimmed by 6 bases and the J gene end by 6 bases; junction bases not matched to a gene: 4. The CDR3 totals 14 residues. In germline, CDR1 is SQVTM, CDR2 ANQGSEA. CDR3 nucleotide sequence: TGCAGCGTGGGGGGACTAGCGGGGGTCAATGAGCAGTTCTTC. It translates to CSVGGLAGVNEQFF.

This clone was counted once. The chain links TRBV19 to TRBJ1-2; D is unresolved. CDR1 LNHDA and CDR2 SQIVND come from the germline V gene (reference sequence). This CDR3 has 14 residues. Trimming pared 0 bases from V and 2 bases from J, leaving 7 bases between. The CDR3 DNA sequence: TGTGCCAGTAGTATAGATCGGGAGAACTATGGCTACACCTTC. It yields the protein CASSIDRENYGYTF. The entire variable domain, with the rest obtained from reference TRBV19 and TRBJ1-2, is as follows: DGGITQSPKYLFRKEGQNVTLSCEQNLNHDAMYWYRQDPGQGLRLIYYSQIVNDFQKGDIAEGYSVSREKKESFPLTVTSAQKNPTAFYLCASSIDRENYGYTFGSGTRLTVV.

CDR3 in amino acids: CAWSRERRGQPQHF. The CDR3 coding sequence is TGTGCCTGGAGTAGGGAGCGCAGGGGTCAGCCCCAGCATTTT. The chain uses TRBV30 and TRBJ1-5; D is perhaps TRBD1 (6 bases). With 2 bases removed from V and 6 bases from J, the gap between germline ends came to 14 bases. Germline V gene lookup returns CDR1 GTSNPN and CDR2 SVGIG (reference sequence). CDR3 length equals 14 residues.

V usage is TRBV28 and J usage is TRBJ2-6; D gene uncertain. CDR1 and CDR2 (germline): MDHEN, SYDVKM. Trimming stripped 7 bases from V and 0 bases from J, with 4 bases between. CDR3 length: 13 amino acids. The CDR3 sequence is CASTVSGANVLTF. CDR3 bases: TGTGCCAGCACTGTCTCTGGGGCCAACGTCCTGACTTTC.

CDR3 in amino acids: CAWIWTLSSGANVLTF. Written as DNA, the CDR3 is TGTGCCTGGATCTGGACATTGAGCTCTGGGGCCAACGTCCTGACTTTC. This chain joins TRBV30 and TRBJ2-6; D may be TRBD1 (5 bases). The V gene's germline CDR1 is GTSNPN and CDR2 SVGIG (reference sequence). The CDR3 has 16 residues. V lost 4 bases, J lost 0 bases, and 13 bases lay in between.

The DNA for the CDR3 is TGTGCCAGCAGCGTAGGGCCAGTTGAGAACACTGAAGCTTTCTTT. As protein: CASSVGPVENTEAFF. This chain links TRBV9 with TRBJ1-1, with D hard to call. CDR1 is SGDLS, CDR2 YYNGEE, per germline. This CDR3 contains 15 residues. Trimming took off 0 bases at V and 1 base at J, with 10 bases between the two ends.

This clone is a singleton in its sample. The rearrangement links TRBV29-1 to TRBJ1-2; TRBD1 agrees at 8 bases. CDR1 is SQVTM, CDR2 ANQGSEA, per germline. Germline trimming cut 3 bases from V and 4 bases from J; bases unmatched to any gene: 1. This CDR3 is 12 amino acids long. DNA for the CDR3: TGCAGCGTTGAGGACAGGGCCTATGGCTACACCTTC. Translation gives CSVEDRAYGYTF.

The rearrangement joins TRBV6-5 to TRBJ1-6, with D possibly being TRBD1 (6 bases). Trimming left V 7 bases short and J 6 bases short, with 10 bases between. From germline, CDR1 is MNHEY and CDR2 SVGAGI. This CDR3 is built from 13 residues. The CDR3 is CASTRDINSPLHF. For the CDR3, the DNA is TGTGCCAGCACCCGGGACATTAATTCACCCCTCCACTTT.

V gene TRBV14 combines with J gene TRBJ2-7, with D perhaps matching TRBD2 (5 bases). In germline, CDR1 is SGHDN, CDR2 FVKESK. Trimming took 0 bases from V and 6 from J, leaving 9 bases between them. CDR3 length: 13 amino acids. CDR3 DNA sequence: TGTGCCAGCAGCCAAGATCTCCGGGGCGAGCAGTACTTC. Protein product: CASSQDLRGEQYF.

The V and J genes are TRBV15 and TRBJ1-1; 7 bases map to TRBD1. The CDR3 totals 17 residues. V gave up 0 bases and J gave up 1 base; unmatched junction bases: 8. Germline values: CDR1 LNHNV, CDR2 YYDKDF (reference sequence). CDR3 loop: CATSRDIGPGGNTEAFF. The DNA for the CDR3 is TGTGCCACCAGCAGAGATATCGGTCCAGGGGGGAACACTGAAGCTTTCTTT.

The CDR3 sequence is CASSYRGDEKLFF. CDR3 nucleotide sequence: TGTGCCAGCAGTTACAGGGGTGATGAAAAACTGTTTTTT. This chain uses TRBV6-6 with TRBJ1-4, with D maybe TRBD1 (5 bases). Germline values: CDR1 MNHNY, CDR2 SVGAGI (reference sequence). V gave up 2 bases and J gave up 6 bases, with 7 bases separating them. This CDR3 is built from 13 residues.

The V gene is TRBV29-1, the J gene TRBJ1-1; D call uncertain. V dropped 4 bases and J dropped 2 bases, with 8 bases sitting between them. CDR3 length equals 12 residues. Germline CDR1 reads SQVTM; CDR2 reads ANQGSEA. The CDR3 spells CSVGRANTEAFF. DNA for the CDR3: TGCAGCGTTGGGAGGGCCAACACTGAAGCTTTCTTT. The full variable domain, with the rest looked up from reference TRBV29-1 and TRBJ1-1, is SAVISQKPSRDICQRGTSLTIQCQVDSQVTMMFWYRQQPGQSLTLIATANQGSEATYESGFVIDKFPISRPNLTFSTLTVSNMSPEDSSIYLCSVGRANTEAFFGQGTRLTVV.

CDR3 region: CSVSQGGSNVLTF. The CDR3 DNA reads TGCAGCGTTTCTCAGGGTGGCTCCAACGTCCTGACTTTC. The chain employs TRBV29-1 and TRBJ2-6; tentatively, D is TRBD1 (5 bases). Germline CDR1 is SQVTM and CDR2 is ANQGSEA. This CDR3 comprises 13 residues. The germline V and J ends were trimmed by 5 bases and 8 bases, with 13 bases remaining between them. Complete variable domain (other parts from reference TRBV29-1 and TRBJ2-6): SAVISQKPSRDICQRGTSLTIQCQVDSQVTMMFWYRQQPGQSLTLIATANQGSEATYESGFVIDKFPISRPNLTFSTLTVSNMSPEDSSIYLCSVSQGGSNVLTFGAGSRLTVL.

Comment on this clone: Distinct nucleotide sequences in the sample also encode this CDR3. The chain has TRBV11-2 and TRBJ2-5, with D maybe TRBD1 (6 bases). Germline CDR1 reads SGHAT; CDR2 reads FQNNGV. V was cut by 0 bases and J by 5 bases, with 7 bases left in between. The CDR3 loop spans 13 amino acids. For the CDR3, the DNA is TGTGCCAGCAGCTTAGATAGGGGGGAGACCCAGTACTTC. It encodes CASSLDRGETQYF. Supplemented by reference TRBV11-2 and TRBJ2-5, the full variable domain reads EAGVAQSPRYKIIEKRQSVAFWCNPISGHATLYWYQQILGQGPKLLIQFQNNGVVDDSQLPKDRFSAERLKGVDSTLKIQPAKLEDSAVYLCASSLDRGETQYFGPGTRLLVL.

V gene TRBV14 combines with J gene TRBJ1-3; D is undetermined. Germline CDR1 SGHDN, CDR2 FVKESK. V lost 0 bases and J lost 0, with 9 bases in between. This CDR3 comprises 16 residues. The CDR3 region has the DNA TGTGCCAGCAGCCAAGAACCAGGCCCCTCTGGAAACACCATATATTTT. Translating gives CASSQEPGPSGNTIYF.

This clone turned up a few times. V and J are TRBV30 and TRBJ1-1, with D uncertain. Trimming stripped 3 bases from V and 0 bases from J, with 8 bases between. The length of the CDR3 is 13 residues. The germline gives CDR1 GTSNPN, CDR2 SVGIG (reference sequence). Here the CDR3 DNA reads TGTGCCTGGAGCGGGATGATGAACACTGAAGCTTTCTTT. Translated, it gives CAWSGMMNTEAFF.

The chain carries TRBV28 and TRBJ2-4; 11 nucleotides line up with TRBD2. The CDR3 has 16 amino acids. V trimming: 2 bases; J trimming: 8 bases; junction bases outside the gene matches: 8. Per germline, CDR1 MDHEN and CDR2 SYDVKM. The CDR3 loop is CASSLSSGRAVYIQYF. For the CDR3, the DNA is TGTGCCAGCAGTTTAAGTAGCGGGAGGGCCGTATACATTCAGTACTTC.

V is TRBV18 and J is TRBJ1-1; 7 bases are a match to TRBD1. Trimming at V came to 1 base and at J to 0 bases, leaving 11 bases not matched to a gene. This CDR3 region has 18 residues. Germline CDR1 is KGHSH and CDR2 is LQKENI. CDR3 in amino acids: CASSPLGGGVSMNTEAFF. CDR3 coding DNA: TGTGCCAGCTCACCACTCGGAGGGGGCGTTAGCATGAACACTGAAGCTTTCTTT.